The 22 T cell receptor beta chains in this list originate from one sample, sequenced in a study of blood T cells in healthy people across ages. Sample-barcoded 5' priming and a J-beta primer mix drove a second PCR of roughly 7 to 11 cycles. MiXCR, applied by TCRdb to the 5' RACE reads, yields one record per CDR3 protein. The sample holds 600,000 to 800,000 distinct CDR3 sequences, under 25% seen once. Input material: blood. The receptors originated from a man between 65 and 79 years old in good health.

The chain carries TRBV5-1 and TRBJ2-1; D assignment may be TRBD1 or TRBD2 (5 bases each). This CDR3 region has 16 residues. The V and J ends lost 0 bases and 5 bases respectively, with 15 bases between them. The germline CDR1 and CDR2 sequences are SGHRS and YFSETQ. Here the CDR3 DNA reads TGCGCCAGCAGCTTGGTTGGTCTGGGACGAAACAATGAGCAGTTCTTC. Translating it yields CASSLVGLGRNNEQFF.

A word on this clonotype: The junction does not match germline at one end; this may be a read error. The chain employs TRBV3-1 and TRBJ1-2; no clear D gene. Germline V gene lookup returns CDR1 LGHDT and CDR2 YNNKEL (reference sequence). CDR3 size: 15 residues. The CDR3 nucleotides read TGTGCCGGCAGCCAAGATGGGCAGGTTCGGAGAGGCTACACCTTC. Its translation: CAGSQDGQVRRGYTF.

The chain carries TRBV20-1 and TRBJ1-5; tentative D call: TRBD1 (5 bases). This CDR3 is built from 13 residues. Per the germline V gene, CDR1 is DFQATT and CDR2 is SNEGSKA (reference sequence). V lost 0 bases, J lost 6 bases, and 9 bases lay in between. CDR3: CSAREFGAQPQHF. For the CDR3, the DNA is TGCAGTGCTAGAGAGTTTGGGGCTCAGCCCCAGCATTTT.

Only a few counts were recorded for this clonotype. The V call is TRBV3-1, the J call TRBJ2-5; perhaps TRBD1 as D (5 bases). Gene TRBJ2-7 matches the end of the DNA better, so the J call may be wrong. The germline gives CDR1 LGHDT, CDR2 YNNKEL (reference sequence). This CDR3 is built from 14 residues. CDR3 sequence reads: CASSQDRVIDEQYF. The CDR3 nucleotides are TGTGCCAGCAGCCAAGACAGGGTGATCGACGAGCAGTACTTC.

There are a few counts of this clonotype. The V and J genes are TRBV20-1 and TRBJ2-1; the match to TRBD2 covers 8 bases. The length of the CDR3 is 16 residues. Trimming took 6 bases from V and 4 from J; bases not matched to a gene: 14. Germline V CDR1 and CDR2: DFQATT, SNEGSKA (reference sequence). In DNA, the CDR3 is TGCAGTGCCAGGGACCTTCGGGAGGGTTATTACAATGAGCAGTTCTTC. Translated, it gives CSARDLREGYYNEQFF.

The rearrangement joins TRBV7-6 to TRBJ2-3, with TRBD1 matching 12 bases. Germline lookup yields CDR1 SGHVS and CDR2 FNYEAQ. V trimming: 2 bases; J trimming: 9 bases; junction bases outside the gene matches: 9. The CDR3 is 16 amino acids. The CDR3 DNA reads TGTGCCAGCAGCTTACGGGACAGGGGGCAAGGGGGGACGCAGTATTTT. Residues: CASSLRDRGQGGTQYF. The full variable domain, completed using reference TRBV7-6 and TRBJ2-3, is GAGVSQSPRYKVTKRGQDVALRCDPISGHVSLYWYRQALGQGPEFLTYFNYEAQQDKSGLPNDRFSAERPEGSISTLTIQRTEQRDSAMYRCASSLRDRGQGGTQYFGPGTRLTVL.

V is TRBV15 and J is TRBJ2-5; no firm D call. CDR1 and CDR2 (germline): LNHNV, YYDKDF (reference sequence). The CDR3 has 11 amino acids. The germline V and J ends were trimmed by 5 bases and 1 base, with 2 bases remaining between them. The CDR3 protein is CATSSQETQYF. CDR3 coding DNA: TGTGCCACCAGCTCCCAAGAGACCCAGTACTTC.

This chain uses TRBV20-1 with TRBJ2-1; TRBD2 might be the D (7 bases). CDR3 length: 14 amino acids. Trimming removed 3 bases at V and 6 bases at J, with 15 bases between. The germline gives CDR1 DFQATT, CDR2 SNEGSKA (reference sequence). The CDR3 loop reads CSARHVAGANEQFF. The CDR3 nucleotides are TGCAGTGCTAGGCACGTGGCGGGGGCCAATGAGCAGTTCTTC.

Worth noting for this clonotype: A much larger clone differs by one base, so this may be a read error. The chain uses TRBV14 and TRBJ1-2; a weak D match, TRBD1 (6 bases). Germline values: CDR1 SGHDN, CDR2 FVKESK. This CDR3 region has 13 residues. DNA for the CDR3: TGTGCCAGCAGCCAAGTGGGGGGCTATGGCTTCACCTTC. As protein: CASSQVGGYGFTF.

The V call is TRBV10-3, the J call TRBJ2-7; no definite D call. V lost 2 bases and J 2 bases, leaving 4 bases between the germline ends. Germline V gene sequence: CDR1 ENHRY, CDR2 SYGVKD. The CDR3 length is 12 residues. CDR3: CAISEGTYEQYF. In DNA form, the CDR3 reads TGTGCCATCAGTGAGGGGACCTACGAGCAGTACTTC.

This clonotype was seen only a few times. The rearrangement links TRBV19 to TRBJ2-5; D might be TRBD2 (6 bases). Trimming pared 4 bases from V and 2 bases from J, leaving 14 bases between. This CDR3 is built from 15 residues. CDR1 is LNHDA, CDR2 SQIVND, per germline (reference sequence). The CDR3 loop reads CASSKEGLRQETQYF. For the CDR3, the DNA is TGTGCCAGTAGTAAGGAGGGGCTTCGACAAGAGACCCAGTACTTC.

This clonotype was observed at least ten times. V is TRBV7-9 and J is TRBJ2-5; D remains unclear. The CDR3 has 13 residues. Germline CDR1 reads SEHNR; CDR2 reads FQNEAQ (reference sequence). V was clipped by 5 bases and J by 5 bases, with 12 bases between them. The CDR3 DNA reads as TGTGCCAGCAGCCTTCCTTCCCGGGAGACCCAGTACTTC. This translates into CASSLPSRETQYF. The full variable domain, rest sourced from reference TRBV7-9 and TRBJ2-5, is DTGVSQNPRHKITKRGQNVTFRCDPISEHNRLYWYRQTLGQGPEFLTYFQNEAQLEKSRLLSDRFSAERPKGSFSTLEIQRTEQGDSAMYLCASSLPSRETQYFGPGTRLLVL.

In its sample, this clonotype was seen a few times. Relative to the germline gene, one junction end is altered; a read error may explain this. The rearrangement uses TRBV5-1 and TRBJ2-2, with a possible D match to TRBD2 (5 bases). In germline, CDR1 is SGHRS, CDR2 YFSETQ. CDR3 length: 15 amino acids. The CDR3 is CASSSNGLNTGELLF. CDR3 coding DNA: TGCGCCAGCAGCTCCAACGGACTTAACACCGGGGAGCTGCTTTTT.

The genes are TRBV20-1 and TRBJ1-2; D perhaps matches TRBD1 (5 bases). CDR3 length: 13 amino acids. V was clipped by 0 bases and J by 7 bases, with 12 bases between them. Germline CDR1 is DFQATT and CDR2 is SNEGSKA (reference sequence). This CDR3 is CSARDRGSIGYTF. DNA for the CDR3: TGCAGTGCTAGAGATCGGGGGTCTATTGGCTACACCTTC.

V and J are TRBV5-1 and TRBJ1-5, with TRBD1 as a possible D gene (5 bases). There are 15 residues in the CDR3. Germline values: CDR1 SGHRS, CDR2 YFSETQ. Trimming shortened V by 0 bases and J by 3 bases, and 10 bases separated the two germline ends. The chain's CDR3 is CASSLEGRNNQPQHF. The DNA for the CDR3 is TGCGCCAGCAGCTTGGAGGGGAGGAACAATCAGCCCCAGCATTTT. The full variable domain, rest sourced from reference TRBV5-1 and TRBJ1-5, is KAGVTQTPRYLIKTRGQQVTLSCSPISGHRSVSWYQQTPGQGLQFLFEYFSETQRNKGNFPGRFSGRQFSNSRSEMNVSTLELGDSALYLCASSLEGRNNQPQHFGDGTRLSIL.

With respect to this clonotype: One end of the junction is discordant with germline, which a read error may explain. V is TRBV11-2 and J is TRBJ1-5, with TRBD1 matching over 7 bases. There are 12 residues in the CDR3. Germline values: CDR1 SGHAT, CDR2 FQNNGV. CDR3 sequence: CASSTGDQLQHF. The DNA of the CDR3 is TGTGCCAGCAGCACAGGGGATCAGCTCCAGCATTTT.

V and J are TRBV7-2 and TRBJ2-5; D gene unclear. The V end lost 5 bases, the J end lost 7 bases, and 11 bases lay between the germline ends. The CDR3 covers 12 residues. Germline loops: CDR1 SGHTA, CDR2 FQGNSA. CDR3 sequence: CASSHPPGTQYF. The CDR3 nucleotides read TGTGCCAGCAGCCACCCTCCCGGGACCCAGTACTTC. Looking up the rest from reference TRBV7-2 and TRBJ2-5 gives the full variable domain: GAGVSQSPSNKVTEKGKDVELRCDPISGHTALYWYRQSLGQGLEFLIYFQGNSAPDKSGLPSDRFSAERTGGSVSTLTIQRTQQEDSAVYLCASSHPPGTQYFGPGTRLLVL.

The genes are TRBV28 and TRBJ1-3; TRBD1 matches 7 bases. Germline lookup yields CDR1 MDHEN and CDR2 SYDVKM. This CDR3 is built from 12 residues. J gave up 7 bases and V 6 bases, and 3 bases lay outside the gene matches. The CDR3 DNA follows: TGTGCCAGCAGGGACAGGCTTAACACCATATATTTT. It yields the protein CASRDRLNTIYF.

The rearrangement links TRBV18 to TRBJ1-5; the D is unclear. Per germline, CDR1 KGHSH and CDR2 LQKENI. V dropped 5 bases and J dropped 4 bases, with 9 bases sitting between them. The CDR3 extends over 13 amino acids. The CDR3 here is CASSGDINQPQHF. The CDR3 DNA reads TGTGCCAGCTCAGGAGACATTAATCAGCCCCAGCATTTT.

This clonotype showed up just a few times. The V gene is TRBV19, the J gene TRBJ1-5; maybe TRBD1 (5 bases). This CDR3 has 14 residues. Deletions cut 3 bases from V and 7 bases from J, with 13 bases between. Germline lookup yields CDR1 LNHDA and CDR2 SQIVND (reference sequence). The CDR3 nucleotides read TGTGCCAGTAGTATTACACATTGGGGGCAGCCCCAGCATTTT. Its translation is CASSITHWGQPQHF.

This clonotype was counted only a few times. The chain combines TRBV3-1 with TRBJ1-6; D call uncertain. The germline V gene has CDR1 LGHDT and CDR2 YNNKEL (reference sequence). V dropped 5 bases and J dropped 9 bases, with 11 bases sitting between them. There are 13 residues in the CDR3. In nucleotides, the CDR3 is TGTGCCAGCAGCTCCCGGGATCTTTCACCCCTCCACTTT. Translation gives CASSSRDLSPLHF.

The chain joins TRBV18 to TRBJ1-1, with D possibly TRBD1 on 5 matching bases. From germline, CDR1 is KGHSH and CDR2 LQKENI. V shed 4 bases and J shed 4 bases, with 10 bases lying between them. The CDR3 totals 13 residues. Written as DNA, the CDR3 is TGTGCCAGCTCACTCGACAGATTCACTGAAGCTTTCTTT. It codes for CASSLDRFTEAFF.